The entry below gives a single T cell receptor beta chain sequence along with its context. Its target is unknown. Construction of the TCR beta libraries employed iRepertoire HTBI primers in conjunction with Arm-PCR of CDR3 regions. TCRdb analysed the multiplex PCR reads with MiXCR anew, one entry per CDR3 protein. Of about 380,000 distinct CDR3 sequences in the sample, 15% to 19% were seen once. Time point noted: newly diagnosed GD, antithyroid drugs for less than 3 months. The TCR library was made from RNA that had been extracted from PBMCs in TRIzol. The data are from a study of regulatory T cells in long-lasting Graves disease. Study information: Duration of antithyroid drug therapy among newly diagnosed Graves' patients was under 3 months.

Study findings and constraints: TRBV28 was favored in persistent disease, as were TRBJ1-2 and TRBJ2-5. Fewer public clonotypes were shared by new patients (approximately 1,000) than by persistent patients (roughly 2,600).

This CDR3 contains 14 residues. The J segment lost 4 bases and the V segment lost 7 bases, leaving 5 bases of the junction unmatched. The germline V gene has CDR1 SEHNR and CDR2 FQNEAQ (reference sequence). The material was peripheral blood mononuclear cells (PBMCs), obtained at new diagnosis, from a patient treated with antithyroid drugs. This TCR was sampled from a female donor with Graves disease. The gene calls are TRBV7-9 and TRBJ1-4; 8 nucleotides line up with TRBD1. CDR3 DNA: TGTGCCAGCACCATAGACAGGGGTAATGAAAAACTGTTTTTT. It codes for CASTIDRGNEKLFF.